The text below deals with one T cell receptor (beta chain). This clonotype was counted a few times. It has no known antigen specificity. The record has no base qualities; no much larger clone is one base away. Ficoll-Paque density gradient centrifugation was used to isolate PBMCs. The entry originates in a study of T-cell memory formation after mild COVID-19 (dated by TCRdb to the early 2020s). About the investigation overall: Most TCR sequence clusters were specific to one of the two donors. In a couple of donors, T-cell clones that expanded and contracted after mild COVID-19 were tracked by sequencing TCRalpha and TCRbeta repertoires over time. The cohort was made up of two young adult volunteers, one female and one male, who were previously healthy. General study outcomes and caveats: Clones contracting from day 15 to 85 had balanced CD4/CD8 phenotypes, while a second wave expanding from day 15 to 37 was biased towards CD4+. The second-wave clones that peaked on day 37 were not confirmed to be SARS-CoV-2 specific. Some responding clones were found in pre-infection memory, which suggests that pre-existing cross-reactive memory T cells took part in the SARS-CoV-2 response. Only two mild cases were covered by the study, and larger cohorts that include severe cases with pre-infection samples were considered necessary. Contracting CD4+ clones turned up mainly in the CM and EM memory subsets, whereas EMRA was where CD8+ clones were enriched.

Instrument used: Illumina NovaSeq 6000. TCRalpha and TCRbeta cDNA libraries were constructed by 5'RACE with constant-segment primers, with sample barcodes and unique molecular identifiers being introduced. Trizol reagent was used to extract RNA from every sample. The libraries were amplified in two PCR steps, and the second step added a second sample barcode and Illumina TruSeq adapters. Sequencing of the libraries was done on an Illumina NovaSeq, producing 2 x 150 bp paired-end reads. The paper's data handling went like this. Demultiplexing of reads and collapsing into UMI-guided consensus sequences were performed with migec v1.2.7. Using mixcr v2.1.11, UMI consensuses were aligned to TRA and TRB V and J templates and then assembled into clonotypes. Expanded or contracted clonotypes were those called significant by both edgeR and NoisET, with noise models trained on biological replicates. edgeR calls used a false discovery rate-adjusted p below 0.01 and a log2 fold-change threshold of 1. As an exploratory analysis of dynamics, max-normalized trajectories of the 1000 most abundant clonotypes were examined with PCA combined with hierarchical clustering. Separately sequenced CD4+ and CD8+ repertoires were used to assign the CD4 or CD8 phenotype of responding clones. TCRdb reprocessed the public reads (quality trimming at Q25 with fastp, clone calling with MiXCR) and kept in-frame beta chains. Merged by CDR3 protein, the rows form single entries marked with the most common genes and DNA. The V and J calls, along with clone size, are taken from TCRdb and not from the paper's own processing. For this sample the table gives hundreds of thousands of distinct CDR3 sequences, of which roughly 15% were detected only once. The leading ten clones occupy approximately 20% of the sample.

The CDR3 sequence holds 15 residues, the cysteine and phenylalanine included. Of the read, only the CDR3 DNA is kept; its 45 bases are in frame from base 1. V is pruned by 0 bases and J by 0 bases, leaving 0 bases of the junction without a gene match. CDR1 MNHEY and CDR2 SVGAGI were looked up in the germline V gene. This receptor was identified in a man younger than 35 who had mild COVID-19 (a few samples of this study predate the infection). The sample titles of this study are shuffled in the database, so cell type and time point are left out; the donor was told from shared clones. The sequenced material came from PBMCs or a T cell subset sorted from them (not recorded which). The chain is made from TRBV6-5 and TRBJ2-5, with TRBD1 matching 8 junction bases. The CDR3 in this case is CASSYSDRDQETQYF. The nucleotides are TGTGCCAGCAGTTACTCGGACAGGGACCAAGAGACCCAGTACTTC.